Shown below are 14 T cell receptor beta chains from a single sample sequenced in a study of radiotherapy plus CTLA-4 blockade in lung cancer. The method was immunoSEQ multiplex PCR; TCRdb's version includes in-frame clones alone and lacks a portion of them. The repertoire holds some 37,000 clones, with about 80% as singletons. Source: peripheral blood, taken from a patient treated with radiotherapy plus ipilimumab. Receptor source: a human donor with non-small cell lung cancer who had stable disease on radiotherapy plus ipilimumab.

This chain connects TRBV18 to TRBJ2-7; 9 nucleotides line up with TRBD1. CDR1 and CDR2 (germline): KGHSH, LQKENI. V lost 5 bases, J lost 2 bases, and 1 base stayed unmatched. This CDR3 contains 13 residues. CDR3 sequence (DNA): TGTGCCAGCTCAACAGGGGGCACCTACGAGCAGTACTTC. It encodes CASSTGGTYEQYF.

The chain has TRBV9 and TRBJ1-2; 9 bases align to TRBD1. The CDR3 loop spans 14 amino acids. CDR1 is SGDLS and CDR2 is YYNGEE in the germline V gene. The ends lost 6 bases at V and 8 bases at J; junction bases unmatched: 11. CDR3 sequence: CASTPDRGTRGYTF. CDR3 in DNA: TGTGCCAGCACACCTGACAGGGGGACTCGAGGCTACACCTTC.

This clone showed up just a few times. This rearrangement joins TRBV11-1 to TRBJ1-3; D might be TRBD1 (6 bases). Per the germline V gene, CDR1 is SGHAT and CDR2 is FQDESV (reference sequence). The CDR3 is made up of 19 amino acids. V was shortened by 5 bases and J by 0 bases, with 23 bases between the two germline ends. DNA for the CDR3: TGTGCCAGCAGCCAGAAGAAAGGCGGACAGTTCAGCTCTGGAAACACCATATATTTT. Translated: CASSQKKGGQFSSGNTIYF.

This clone qualifies as medium-sized. This rearrangement joins TRBV9 to TRBJ1-1, with D hard to call. Germline-derived CDR1 and CDR2 are SGDLS and YYNGEE. V lost 0 bases and J lost 5, with 11 bases in between. This CDR3 spans 14 amino acids. CDR3 DNA sequence: TGTGCCAGCAGCGTAGTCCCCACCCAAACTGAAGCTTTCTTT. Residues: CASSVVPTQTEAFF.

The chain links TRBV6-5 to TRBJ1-1; possibly TRBD1 for D (5 bases). The V gene's germline CDR1 is MNHEY and CDR2 SVGAGI. The CDR3 covers 12 residues. V was pared by 0 bases and J by 10 bases, with 9 bases between. The CDR3 sequence: CASSYSGQGAFF. The CDR3 DNA reads TGTGCCAGCAGTTACTCAGGCCAGGGAGCTTTCTTT.

The chain has TRBV27 and TRBJ2-5; 7 bases fit TRBD2. V was clipped by 3 bases and J by 2 bases; unmatched bases: 3. From germline, CDR1 is MNHEY and CDR2 SMNVEV (reference sequence). This CDR3 is 14 amino acids long. In DNA, the CDR3 is TGTGCCAGCAGTTTGTCACTAGCGCAAGAGACCCAGTACTTC. Protein sequence: CASSLSLAQETQYF.

The chain combines TRBV30 with TRBJ2-1; 11 bases align to TRBD1. V lost 3 bases to trimming and J lost 8 bases; unmatched junction nucleotides: 9. Germline CDR1 is GTSNPN and CDR2 is SVGIG (reference sequence). The CDR3 length is 15 residues. The CDR3, as DNA: TGTGCCTGGAGAAGCTGGACAGGGGGCCGGGATGAGCAGTTCTTC. It specifies CAWRSWTGGRDEQFF.

The chain employs TRBV28 and TRBJ1-1; D is unclear. Germline V gene sequence: CDR1 MDHEN, CDR2 SYDVKM. The CDR3 length is 11 residues. V was shortened by 6 bases and J by 5 bases, with 7 bases between the two germline ends. The CDR3: CASSPRTEAFF. The CDR3 region has the DNA TGTGCCAGCAGCCCCCGTACTGAAGCTTTCTTT. The full variable domain, in which reference TRBV28 and TRBJ1-1 provide the parts outside the CDR3, is DVKVTQSSRYLVKRTGEKVFLECVQDMDHENMFWYRQDPGLGLRLIYFSYDVKMKEKGDIPEGYSVSREKKERFSLILESASTNQTSMYLCASSPRTEAFFGQGTRLTVV.

This clone was recorded a few times. The chain couples TRBV6-1 to TRBJ1-3, with D perhaps TRBD1 (6 bases). CDR1 is MNHNS, CDR2 SASEGT, per germline. CDR3 length: 13 amino acids. V lost 6 bases and J 3 bases, leaving 9 bases between the germline ends. CDR3 in DNA: TGTGCCAGCAGCAAGGGGGATGGAAACACCATATATTTT. Translating gives CASSKGDGNTIYF.

The rearrangement uses TRBV6-5 and TRBJ1-5; D not certain. Germline values: CDR1 MNHEY, CDR2 SVGAGI. CDR3 length: 13 residues. V lost 6 bases and J lost 2, with 8 bases in between. The CDR3 DNA reads TGTGCCAGCAGCTTCAATGGCAATCAGCCCCAGCATTTT. This encodes CASSFNGNQPQHF.

The chain combines TRBV10-2 with TRBJ1-1, with D possibly TRBD1 on 5 matching bases. Germline V gives CDR1 WSHSY, CDR2 SAAADI. The germline V and J ends were trimmed by 6 bases and 1 base, with 15 bases remaining between them. The CDR3 is 15 residues long. CDR3 nucleotides: TGCGCCAGCAGAACCCCTGGGGGAGGGAACACTGAAGCTTTCTTT. This gives the protein CASRTPGGGNTEAFF.

J is TRBJ2-5 and V is TRBV7-9, with D perhaps matching TRBD2 (5 bases). The V end lost 5 bases, the J end lost 1 base, and 8 bases lay between the germline ends. The germline V gene encodes CDR1 SEHNR and CDR2 FQNEAQ (reference sequence). The CDR3 sequence is 13 residues long. The CDR3 sequence: CASSPDFQETQYF. For the CDR3, the DNA is TGTGCCAGCAGCCCGGACTTCCAAGAGACCCAGTACTTC.

The chain recombines TRBV12-5 with TRBJ1-1, with D hard to call. The V and J ends lost 1 base and 0 bases respectively, with 6 bases between them. The V gene's germline CDR1 is LGHNT and CDR2 FRNRAP. This CDR3 has 14 amino acids. CDR3 nucleotide sequence: TGTGCTAGTGGTTTGGCGCAAATGAACACTGAAGCTTTCTTT. This translates into CASGLAQMNTEAFF.

The V call is TRBV6-1, the J call TRBJ1-6; D remains ambiguous. Trimming pared 7 bases from V and 5 bases from J, leaving 6 bases between. The CDR3 is made up of 12 amino acids. CDR1 MNHNS and CDR2 SASEGT come from the germline V gene. The DNA for the CDR3 is TGTGCCAGCAAGCGTAATAATTCACCCCTCCACTTT. Protein sequence: CASKRNNSPLHF.